The clone carrying this T cell receptor (beta chain) was detected once. Its target is not known. No conserved phenylalanine or tryptophan is present at the end of the CDR3, so a read error is the likely explanation. The DNA is left out, because the CDR3 cannot be placed on it with certainty; the CDR3 is given as TCRdb lists it. From 20-30 mg of unsorted bulk tissue, DNA and RNA were co-extracted together. The data were obtained in a study of tumor-infiltrating lymphocytes in primary liver carcinoma. The V gene's germline CDR1 is MGHRA and CDR2 YSYEKL. The CDR3 totals 17 residues, both ends included. Synthesis of TCR beta cDNA was carried out from approximately 500 ng total RNA with a constant-region primer. Three nested multiplex PCR rounds, a slightly modified ARM-PCR method, built the TCR beta libraries. A C-beta reverse primer and TRBV1-TRBV30 forward primers served in each of the first two PCR rounds, at ten to eleven cycles apiece. TCRdb recomputed calls from the multiplex PCR reads with MiXCR, one row per CDR3 protein. The sample lists around 71,000 distinct CDR3 sequences; roughly two thirds were seen once.

The study, taken as a whole, reports: With p = 0.039, the top-250-clone fraction in tumors significantly exceeded that in blood.

This chain uses TRBV4-1 with TRBJ2-2; the table's D call, TRBD1, has no DNA check behind it. What was sequenced was liver tumor tissue from sampling region 4. The subset is: tumor region T4, right-lateral pole. This TCR was recovered from a woman aged 55-69 years with primary liver carcinoma and hepatitis B virus infection. This CDR3 is CASSQVDMGFPTGELSS.